This T cell receptor beta chain was documented in a study of T-cell memory formation after mild COVID-19. Overall study results and limits: Some SARS-CoV-2-responding clones were already detected in memory before infection. Clones that shrank (day 15 to 85) were balanced CD4/CD8, whereas later expanders leaned CD4+.

With V trimmed by 5 bases and J by 1 base, 6 bases remained unmatched. Germline V gene sequence: CDR1 SEHNR, CDR2 FQNEAQ (reference sequence). This CDR3 region has 15 residues. TCRdb reprocessed the 5' RACE reads via MiXCR and lists one record per CDR3 protein. The data show 350,000 to 500,000 distinct CDR3 sequences, more than 15% seen once. A word on this clonotype: What it recognizes is unknown.

Sequencing was carried out using PBMCs or a T cell subset sorted from them (not recorded which). This clonotype was sampled from a man younger than 35 who had mild COVID-19 (a few samples of this study predate the infection). Cell type and time point are not known. J is TRBJ1-1 and V is TRBV7-9; 8 bases align to TRBD1. The CDR3, as DNA: TGTGCCAGCAGCCGATCGACAGGGGAGAACACTGAAGCTTTCTTT. It translates to CASSRSTGENTEAFF.